Included here is one TCR beta chain sequence, with context. Its antigen is still unknown. The data stem from a study of cytomegalovirus exposure and HLA in healthy donors. Study results and caveats: Specific recognition of CMV antigens was confirmed in vitro for a few chains (all CMV-associated). Productive status was seen about 87% or about 30% of the time for most TCR beta V segments in an earlier analysis.

60 Vbeta and 13 Jbeta primers were used in PCR. In the study's own analysis: An analysis performed later counted about 80 million unique TCR beta chains (around 11 million of them shared). Profiled with immunoSEQ multiplex PCR; TCRdb holds only in-frame clones, not every one. V and J calls and clone size are as listed in that table; D and trimming were resolved from the DNA. Of 100,000 to 150,000 clones detected, 80% to 90% appear once; the ten largest clones hold 5.5% to 6%. Per germline, CDR1 SGHVS and CDR2 FQNEAQ. The length of the CDR3 is 16 residues. V gave up 7 bases and J gave up 3 bases; unmatched junction bases: 6.

The sequencing sample was made of PBMCs. The rearrangement uses TRBV7-8 and TRBJ2-3; TRBD2 aligns across 14 bases. This clonotype was sampled from a woman in her thirties or forties in good health and CMV-seropositive. The CDR3 sequence: CASTQRLAGGTDTQYF. The DNA for the CDR3 is TGTGCCAGCACCCAACGACTAGCGGGGGGGACAGATACGCAGTATTTT.